Listed here is a single T cell receptor beta chain. The assay was immunoSEQ multiplex PCR, and TCRdb's table has in-frame clones only and misses some. The data hold about 77,000 clones, with about 92% observed a single time. The source of the sample is a study of T cell changes during pregnancy in multiple sclerosis. Trimming left V 7 bases short and J 7 bases short, with 14 bases between. CDR1 and CDR2 from the germline V gene are SNHLY and FYNNEI. The CDR3 is 13 amino acids. This material consisted of peripheral blood, taken after pregnancy. The genes are TRBV2 and TRBJ2-1, with D perhaps TRBD2 (6 bases). The clonotype was recovered from a female donor in good health, enrolled as a control in a pregnancy study. DNA for the CDR3: TGTGCCAGCACACTAGCAGAGGGTAATGAGCAGTTCTTC. This gives the protein CASTLAEGNEQFF. The whole variable domain, remainder taken from reference TRBV2 and TRBJ2-1, is EPEVTQTPSHQVTQMGQEVILRCVPISNHLYFYWYRQILGQKVEFLVSFYNNEISEKSEIFDDQFSVERPDGSNFTLKIRSTKLEDSAMYFCASTLAEGNEQFFGPGTRLTVL.